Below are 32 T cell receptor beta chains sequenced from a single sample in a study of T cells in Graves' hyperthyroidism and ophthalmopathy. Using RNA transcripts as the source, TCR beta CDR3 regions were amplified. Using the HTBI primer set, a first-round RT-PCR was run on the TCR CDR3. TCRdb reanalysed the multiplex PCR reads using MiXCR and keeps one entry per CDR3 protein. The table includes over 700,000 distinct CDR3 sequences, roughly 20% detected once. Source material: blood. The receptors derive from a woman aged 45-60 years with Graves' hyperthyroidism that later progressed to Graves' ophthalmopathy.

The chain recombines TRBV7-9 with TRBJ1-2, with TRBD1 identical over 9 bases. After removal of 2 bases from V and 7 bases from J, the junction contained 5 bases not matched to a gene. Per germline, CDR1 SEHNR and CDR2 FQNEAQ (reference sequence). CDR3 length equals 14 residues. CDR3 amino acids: CASSLQQGALGYTF. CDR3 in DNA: TGTGCCAGCAGCTTACAACAGGGGGCCCTTGGCTACACCTTC.

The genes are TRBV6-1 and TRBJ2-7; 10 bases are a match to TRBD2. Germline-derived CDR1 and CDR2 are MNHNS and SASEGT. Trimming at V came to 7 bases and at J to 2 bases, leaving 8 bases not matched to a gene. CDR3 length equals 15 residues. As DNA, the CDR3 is TGTGCCAGCACCCTAGCGGGAGAAGGAACCTACGAGCAGTACTTC. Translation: CASTLAGEGTYEQYF.

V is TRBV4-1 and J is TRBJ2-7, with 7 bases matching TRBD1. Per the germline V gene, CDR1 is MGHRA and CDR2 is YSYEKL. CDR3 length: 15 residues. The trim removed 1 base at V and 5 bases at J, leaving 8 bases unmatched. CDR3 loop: CASSQVPTGHNEQYF. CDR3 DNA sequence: TGCGCCAGCAGCCAAGTTCCGACAGGGCATAACGAGCAGTACTTC.

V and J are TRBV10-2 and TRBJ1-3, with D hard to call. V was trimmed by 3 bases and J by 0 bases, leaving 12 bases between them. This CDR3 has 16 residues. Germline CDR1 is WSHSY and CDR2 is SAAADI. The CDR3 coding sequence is TGCGCCAGCAGTGACTTCGATGTAGCCTCTGGAAACACCATATATTTT. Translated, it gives CASSDFDVASGNTIYF.

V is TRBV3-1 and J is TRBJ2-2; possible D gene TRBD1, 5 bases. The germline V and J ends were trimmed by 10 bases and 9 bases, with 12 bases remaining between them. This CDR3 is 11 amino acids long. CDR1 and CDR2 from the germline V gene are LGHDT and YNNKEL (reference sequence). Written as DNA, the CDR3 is TGTGCCACCCAGGGTGCCTGGGAGCTGTTTTTT. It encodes CATQGAWELFF. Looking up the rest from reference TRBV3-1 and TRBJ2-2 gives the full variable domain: DTAVSQTPKYLVTQMGNDKSIKCEQNLGHDTMYWYKQDSKKFLKIMFSYNNKELIINETVPNRFSPKSPDKAHLNLHINSLELGDSAVYFCATQGAWELFFGEGSRLTVL.

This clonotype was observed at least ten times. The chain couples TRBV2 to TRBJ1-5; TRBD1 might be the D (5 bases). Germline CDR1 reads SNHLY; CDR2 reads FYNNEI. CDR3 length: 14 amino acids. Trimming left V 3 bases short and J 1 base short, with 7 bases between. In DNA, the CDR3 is TGTGCCAGCAGTGAGACAGAGAGCAATCAGCCCCAGCATTTT. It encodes CASSETESNQPQHF.

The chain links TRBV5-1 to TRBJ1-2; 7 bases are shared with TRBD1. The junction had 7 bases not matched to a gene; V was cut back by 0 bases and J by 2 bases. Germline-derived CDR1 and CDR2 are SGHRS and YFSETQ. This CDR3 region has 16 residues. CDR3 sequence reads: CASSLVGQGVNYGYTF. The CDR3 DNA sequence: TGCGCCAGCAGCTTGGTGGGCCAGGGGGTAAACTATGGCTACACCTTC.

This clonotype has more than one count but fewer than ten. The CDR3 bases are TGTGCCAGCAGCTTGGAGCAGGGTAGGAATGGCTACACCTTC. Its protein product is CASSLEQGRNGYTF. V usage is TRBV5-5 and J usage is TRBJ1-2, with D possibly being TRBD1 (5 bases). CDR1 is SGHKS, CDR2 YYEKEE, per germline (reference sequence). V gave up 0 bases and J gave up 6 bases, with 12 bases separating them. The CDR3 runs to 14 residues.

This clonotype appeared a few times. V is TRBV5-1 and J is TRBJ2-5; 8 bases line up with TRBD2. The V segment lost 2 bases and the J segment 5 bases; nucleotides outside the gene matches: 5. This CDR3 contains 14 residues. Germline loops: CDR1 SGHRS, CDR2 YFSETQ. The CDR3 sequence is CASSFRGGQETQYF. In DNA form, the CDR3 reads TGCGCCAGCAGCTTTCGGGGGGGCCAGGAGACCCAGTACTTC.

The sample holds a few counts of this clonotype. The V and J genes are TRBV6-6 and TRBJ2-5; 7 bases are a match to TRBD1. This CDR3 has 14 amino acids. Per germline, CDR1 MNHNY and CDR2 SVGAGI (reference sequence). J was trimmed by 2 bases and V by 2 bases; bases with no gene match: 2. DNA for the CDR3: TGTGCCAGCAGTTACCGCAGGGGGCAAGAGACCCAGTACTTC. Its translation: CASSYRRGQETQYF.

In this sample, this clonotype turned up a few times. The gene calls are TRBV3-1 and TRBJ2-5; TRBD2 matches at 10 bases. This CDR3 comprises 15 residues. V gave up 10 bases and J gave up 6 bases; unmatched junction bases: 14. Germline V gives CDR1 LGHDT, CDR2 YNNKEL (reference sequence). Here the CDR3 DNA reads TGTGCCACTATGGCGGGGCTAGCGGGGGCCCAGACCCAGTACTTC. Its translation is CATMAGLAGAQTQYF.

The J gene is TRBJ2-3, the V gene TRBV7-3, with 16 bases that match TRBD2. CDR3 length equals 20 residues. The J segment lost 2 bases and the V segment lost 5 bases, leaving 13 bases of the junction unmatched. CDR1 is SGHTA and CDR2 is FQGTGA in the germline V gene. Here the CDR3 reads CASSVEPGLAGGHDTDTQYF. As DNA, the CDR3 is TGTGCCAGCAGCGTCGAACCGGGACTAGCGGGGGGGCACGACACAGATACGCAGTATTTT.

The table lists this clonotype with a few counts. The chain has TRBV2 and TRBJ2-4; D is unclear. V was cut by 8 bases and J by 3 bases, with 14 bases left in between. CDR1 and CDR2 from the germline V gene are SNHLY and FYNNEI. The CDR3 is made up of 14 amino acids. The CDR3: CASGSDRYKNIQYF. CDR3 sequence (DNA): TGTGCCAGCGGGTCGGACCGTTACAAAAACATTCAGTACTTC.

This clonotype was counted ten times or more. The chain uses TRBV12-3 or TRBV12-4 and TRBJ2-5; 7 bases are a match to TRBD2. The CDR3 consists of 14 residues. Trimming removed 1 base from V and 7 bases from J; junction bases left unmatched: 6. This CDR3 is CASSLGGGVGTQYF. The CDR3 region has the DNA TGTGCCAGCAGTTTAGGCGGGGGAGTCGGGACCCAGTACTTC.

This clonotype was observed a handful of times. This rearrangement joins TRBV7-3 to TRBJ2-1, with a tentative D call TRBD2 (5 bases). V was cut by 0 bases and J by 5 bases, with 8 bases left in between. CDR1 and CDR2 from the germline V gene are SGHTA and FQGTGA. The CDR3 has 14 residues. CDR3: CASSLTSEHNEQFF. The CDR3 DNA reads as TGTGCCAGCAGCTTAACTAGCGAGCACAATGAGCAGTTCTTC.

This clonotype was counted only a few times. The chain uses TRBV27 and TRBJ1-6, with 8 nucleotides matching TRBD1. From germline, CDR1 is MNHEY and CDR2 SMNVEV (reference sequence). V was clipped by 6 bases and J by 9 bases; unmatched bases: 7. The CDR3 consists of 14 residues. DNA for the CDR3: TGTGCCAGCAGATACGGGACAGGAGGTTCACCCCTCCACTTT. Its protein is CASRYGTGGSPLHF.

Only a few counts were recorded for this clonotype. CDR3: CASSGTRLTDTQYF. In DNA, the CDR3 is TGTGCCAGCAGCGGGACTAGACTCACAGATACGCAGTATTTT. J is TRBJ2-3 and V is TRBV3-1; 8 bases align to TRBD2. Germline lookup yields CDR1 LGHDT and CDR2 YNNKEL (reference sequence). J gave up 2 bases and V 5 bases, and 3 bases lay outside the gene matches. CDR3 length: 14 residues.

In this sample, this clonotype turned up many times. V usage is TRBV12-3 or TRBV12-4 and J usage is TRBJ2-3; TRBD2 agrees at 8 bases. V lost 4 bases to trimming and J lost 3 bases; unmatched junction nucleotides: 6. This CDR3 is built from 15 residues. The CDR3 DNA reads TGTGCCAGCAGTTCCTTAGCGGGGCATACAGATACGCAGTATTTT. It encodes CASSSLAGHTDTQYF.

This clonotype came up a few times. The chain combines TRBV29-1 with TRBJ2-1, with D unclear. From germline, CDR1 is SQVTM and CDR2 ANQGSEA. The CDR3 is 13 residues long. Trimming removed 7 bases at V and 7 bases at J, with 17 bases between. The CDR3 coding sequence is TGCAGCGCCTTACCGATGGATCGGAATGAGCAGTTCTTC. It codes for CSALPMDRNEQFF.

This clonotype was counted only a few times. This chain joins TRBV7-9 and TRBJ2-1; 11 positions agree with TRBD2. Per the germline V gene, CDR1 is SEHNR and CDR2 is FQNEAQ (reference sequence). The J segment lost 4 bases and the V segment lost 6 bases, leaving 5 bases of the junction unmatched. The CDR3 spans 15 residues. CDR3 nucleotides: TGTGCCAGCAGTTCCGGGACTAGCGGATACAATGAGCAGTTCTTC. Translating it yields CASSSGTSGYNEQFF. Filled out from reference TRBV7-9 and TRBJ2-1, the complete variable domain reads DTGVSQNPRHKITKRGQNVTFRCDPISEHNRLYWYRQTLGQGPEFLTYFQNEAQLEKSRLLSDRFSAERPKGSFSTLEIQRTEQGDSAMYLCASSSGTSGYNEQFFGPGTRLTVL.

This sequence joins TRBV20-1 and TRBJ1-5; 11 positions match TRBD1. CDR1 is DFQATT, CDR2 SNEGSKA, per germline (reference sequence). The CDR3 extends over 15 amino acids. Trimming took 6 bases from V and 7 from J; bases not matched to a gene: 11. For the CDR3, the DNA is TGCAGTGCGTCCGGGACAGGGGGATCCAGGCAGCCCCAGCATTTT. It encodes CSASGTGGSRQPQHF.

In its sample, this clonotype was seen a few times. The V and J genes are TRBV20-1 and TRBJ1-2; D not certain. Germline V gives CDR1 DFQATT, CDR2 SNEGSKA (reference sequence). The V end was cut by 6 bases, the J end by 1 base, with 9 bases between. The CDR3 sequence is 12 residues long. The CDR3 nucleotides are TGCAGTGCCGCAGGCGATAACTATGGCTACACCTTC. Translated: CSAAGDNYGYTF.

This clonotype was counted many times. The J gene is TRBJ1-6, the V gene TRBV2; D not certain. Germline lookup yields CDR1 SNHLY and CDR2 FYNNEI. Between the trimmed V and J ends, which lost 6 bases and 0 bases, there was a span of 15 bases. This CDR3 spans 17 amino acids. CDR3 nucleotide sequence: TGTGCCAGCAGCCAAAGGGCGCCGAGCTCCTATAATTCACCCCTCCACTTT. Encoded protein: CASSQRAPSSYNSPLHF.

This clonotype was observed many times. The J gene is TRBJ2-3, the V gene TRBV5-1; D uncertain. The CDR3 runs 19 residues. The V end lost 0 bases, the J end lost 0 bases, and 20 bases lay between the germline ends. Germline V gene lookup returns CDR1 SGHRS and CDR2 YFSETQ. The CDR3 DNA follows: TGCGCCAGCAGCTTGGAGGCAGTCCGGAAAAACCCAAGCACAGATACGCAGTATTTT. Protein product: CASSLEAVRKNPSTDTQYF.

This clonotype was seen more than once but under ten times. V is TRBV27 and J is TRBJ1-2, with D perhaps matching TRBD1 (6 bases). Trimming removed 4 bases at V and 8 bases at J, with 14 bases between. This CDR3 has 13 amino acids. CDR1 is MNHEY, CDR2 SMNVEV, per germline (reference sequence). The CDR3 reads CASSSSGAWGYTF. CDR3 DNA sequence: TGTGCCAGCAGTTCCTCAGGGGCATGGGGCTACACCTTC.

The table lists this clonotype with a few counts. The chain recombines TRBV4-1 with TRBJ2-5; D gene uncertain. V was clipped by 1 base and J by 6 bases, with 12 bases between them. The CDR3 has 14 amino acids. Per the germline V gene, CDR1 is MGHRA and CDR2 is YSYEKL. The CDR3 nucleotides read TGCGCCAGCAGCCAAGTCGCAGGAGCAAAGACCCAGTACTTC. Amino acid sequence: CASSQVAGAKTQYF.

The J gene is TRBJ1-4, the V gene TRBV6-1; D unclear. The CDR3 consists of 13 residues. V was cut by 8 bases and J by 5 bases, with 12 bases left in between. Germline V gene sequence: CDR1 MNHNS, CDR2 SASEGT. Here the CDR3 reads CASLRAENEKLFF. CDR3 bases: TGTGCCAGCCTCCGGGCTGAGAATGAAAAACTGTTTTTT.

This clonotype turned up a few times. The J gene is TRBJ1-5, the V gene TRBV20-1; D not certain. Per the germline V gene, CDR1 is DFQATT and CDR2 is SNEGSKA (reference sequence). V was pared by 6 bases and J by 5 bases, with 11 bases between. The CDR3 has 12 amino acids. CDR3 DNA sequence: TGCAGTGCCTCCCCGGCGGATCAGCCCCAGCATTTT. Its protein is CSASPADQPQHF.

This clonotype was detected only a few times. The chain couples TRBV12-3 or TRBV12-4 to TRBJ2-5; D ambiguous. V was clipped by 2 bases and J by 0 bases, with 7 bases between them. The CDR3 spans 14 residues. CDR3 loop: CASSLFGNQETQYF. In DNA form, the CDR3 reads TGTGCCAGCAGTTTATTTGGGAACCAAGAGACCCAGTACTTC.

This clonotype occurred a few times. Here the CDR3 reads CASSRAGQGNEKLFF. The CDR3 DNA is TGCGCCAGCAGCCGGGCGGGGCAGGGGAATGAAAAACTGTTTTTT. The chain joins TRBV4-1 to TRBJ1-4, with TRBD1 as a possible D gene (6 bases). CDR3 length equals 15 residues. CDR1 MGHRA and CDR2 YSYEKL come from the germline V gene. Trimming stripped 4 bases from V and 5 bases from J, with 14 bases between.

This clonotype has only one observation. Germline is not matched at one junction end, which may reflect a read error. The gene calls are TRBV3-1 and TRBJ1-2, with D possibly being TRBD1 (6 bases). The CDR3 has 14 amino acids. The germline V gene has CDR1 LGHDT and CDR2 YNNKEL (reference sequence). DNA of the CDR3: TGTGTCAGCAGCCTCCGGGACACCTTCTATGGCTACACCTTC. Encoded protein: CVSSLRDTFYGYTF.

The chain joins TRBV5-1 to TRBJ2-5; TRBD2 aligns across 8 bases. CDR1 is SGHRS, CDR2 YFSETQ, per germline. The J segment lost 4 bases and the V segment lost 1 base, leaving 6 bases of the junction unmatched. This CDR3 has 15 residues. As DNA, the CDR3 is TGCGCCAGCAGCTTGCATTCGGGGGGGGGAGAGACCCAGTACTTC. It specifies CASSLHSGGGETQYF.